The 11 T cell receptor beta chains presented below share a single source sample, sequenced in a study of blood T cells in healthy people across ages. A second PCR of about 7 to 11 cycles used a sample-barcoded 5' primer and a J-beta primer mix. One entry per CDR3 protein results from TCRdb running MiXCR on the 5' RACE reads. The sample lists about 1.4 million distinct CDR3 sequences, approximately 59% occurring once. The sequenced sample consisted of blood. These TCRs come from a man younger than 35 in good health.

This rearrangement joins TRBV29-1 to TRBJ2-7; 11 nucleotides match TRBD1. V was pared by 7 bases and J by 0 bases, with 5 bases of the junction left unmatched. This CDR3 contains 14 residues. The germline V gene has CDR1 SQVTM and CDR2 ANQGSEA. The CDR3 is CSAGTGGISYEQYF. In nucleotides, the CDR3 is TGCAGCGCTGGGACAGGGGGTATCTCCTACGAGCAGTACTTC.

CDR3 coding DNA: TGTGCCAGCAGCCAAGGTTCTTGGAACGAGCAGTACTTC. Amino acids: CASSQGSWNEQYF. The genes are TRBV7-2 and TRBJ2-7, with D uncertain. Trimming shortened V by 5 bases and J by 5 bases, and 13 bases separated the two germline ends. CDR3 length: 13 amino acids. Germline V gene data show CDR1 as SGHTA and CDR2 as FQGNSA. Looking up the rest from reference TRBV7-2 and TRBJ2-7 gives the full variable domain: GAGVSQSPSNKVTEKGKDVELRCDPISGHTALYWYRQSLGQGLEFLIYFQGNSAPDKSGLPSDRFSAERTGGSVSTLTIQRTQQEDSAVYLCASSQGSWNEQYFGPGTRLTVT.

This chain joins TRBV28 and TRBJ2-4, with unresolved D. Gene TRBJ2-7 matches the end of the DNA better, so the J call may be wrong. The CDR3 loop spans 14 amino acids. Germline values: CDR1 MDHEN, CDR2 SYDVKM. CDR3 in DNA: TGTGCCAGCAGTCTCCCCAGGACGCCCTACGAGCAGTACTTC. As protein: CASSLPRTPYEQYF.

This clonotype has just a few counts. This chain links TRBV6-6 with TRBJ1-2; TRBD1 might be the D (5 bases). Germline V lookup: CDR1 MNHNY, CDR2 SVGAGI (reference sequence). The CDR3 totals 14 residues. The V gene lost 5 bases and the J gene lost 4 bases, with 14 bases spanning the gap. The CDR3 DNA reads TGTGCCAGCAGTACTCACCGGGGCCTCTATGGCTACACCTTC. This gives the protein CASSTHRGLYGYTF.

This chain links TRBV12-3 or TRBV12-4 with TRBJ2-7; D is perhaps TRBD1 (6 bases). The CDR3 contains 14 residues. The V end lost 6 bases, the J end lost 0 bases, and 12 bases lay between the germline ends. The CDR3 bases are TGTGCCAGCAGCCCCGACAGGCTCTCCTACGAGCAGTACTTC. As protein: CASSPDRLSYEQYF.

The chain employs TRBV7-6 and TRBJ2-3; 9 nucleotides match TRBD2. CDR3 length: 16 amino acids. J was trimmed by 4 bases and V by 3 bases; bases with no gene match: 8. In germline, CDR1 is SGHVS, CDR2 FNYEAQ. CDR3 nucleotide sequence: TGTGCCAGCAGCTTCATGGGGCGGGAGGGGCCAGATACGCAGTATTTT. Translating it yields CASSFMGREGPDTQYF.

The rearrangement joins TRBV9 to TRBJ2-3, with D hard to call. CDR1 is SGDLS, CDR2 YYNGEE, per germline. V was pared by 2 bases and J by 6 bases, with 16 bases between. The CDR3 contains 15 residues. The CDR3 region is CASSVRQSPPDTQYF. In nucleotides, the CDR3 is TGTGCCAGCAGCGTTCGGCAGTCGCCCCCGGATACGCAGTATTTT.

This clonotype appeared many times. A junction end diverges from the germline sequence, so it may reflect a read error. CDR3 sequence reads: CASSLGQGADEQYF. CDR3 coding DNA: TGTGCCAGCAGTTTGGGACAGGGGGCCGACGAGCAGTACTTC. V gene TRBV5-1 combines with J gene TRBJ2-7, with TRBD1 matching 12 bases. Germline V gene lookup returns CDR1 SGHRS and CDR2 YFSETQ. This CDR3 is built from 14 residues. Combining the CDR3 with reference TRBV5-1 and TRBJ2-7 gives the whole variable domain KAGVTQTPRYLIKTRGQQVTLSCSPISGHRSVSWYQQTPGQGLQFLFEYFSETQRNKGNFPGRFSGRQFSNSRSEMNVSTLELGDSALYLCASSLGQGADEQYFGPGTRLTVT.

The CDR3 DNA is TGTGCCAGCAGCAAAAGCCGGACTAGCGGGGGGGAGACCCAGTACTTC. It is translated as CASSKSRTSGGETQYF. The chain carries TRBV9 and TRBJ2-7, with 14 positions matching TRBD2. TRBJ2-5 matches the DNA end more closely, so the J call is doubtful. The CDR3 length is 16 residues. The germline gives CDR1 SGDLS, CDR2 YYNGEE.

This chain connects TRBV11-2 to TRBJ2-7; a possible D gene is TRBD2 (6 bases). The CDR3 loop spans 15 amino acids. V shed 2 bases and J shed 0 bases, with 11 bases lying between them. Germline-derived CDR1 and CDR2 are SGHAT and FQNNGV. CDR3 region: CASSLFAGSSYEQYF. Here the CDR3 DNA reads TGTGCCAGCAGCTTATTCGCGGGGAGCTCCTACGAGCAGTACTTC.

The chain employs TRBV15 and TRBJ2-7, with D tentatively TRBD1 or TRBD2 (5 bases each). There are 14 residues in the CDR3. Germline V CDR1 and CDR2: LNHNV, YYDKDF (reference sequence). V lost 1 base and J lost 4, with 11 bases in between. The CDR3 sequence is CATSRGGSGYEQYF. The CDR3 DNA reads TGTGCCACCAGCAGAGGGGGGAGCGGATACGAGCAGTACTTC.